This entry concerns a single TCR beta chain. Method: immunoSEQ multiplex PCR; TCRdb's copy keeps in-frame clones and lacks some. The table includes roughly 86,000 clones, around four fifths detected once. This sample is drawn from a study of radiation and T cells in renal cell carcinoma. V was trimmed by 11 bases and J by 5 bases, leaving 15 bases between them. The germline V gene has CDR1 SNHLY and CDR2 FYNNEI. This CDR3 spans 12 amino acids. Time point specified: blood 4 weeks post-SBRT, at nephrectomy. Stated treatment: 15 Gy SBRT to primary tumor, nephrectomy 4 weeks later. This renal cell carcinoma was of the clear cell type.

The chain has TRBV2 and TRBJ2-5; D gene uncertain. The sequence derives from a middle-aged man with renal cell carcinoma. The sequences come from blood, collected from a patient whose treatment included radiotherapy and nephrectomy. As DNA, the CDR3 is TGTGCCCGCTCGGGTCCCTTGGAGACCCAGTACTTC. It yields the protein CARSGPLETQYF.